This TCR beta chain is from a study of identical twins. Template switching added a universal primer site, and cDNA bore unique molecular identifiers. TCRdb itself ran the 5' RACE reads through MiXCR, one entry per CDR3 protein. The sample includes about 520,000 distinct CDR3 sequences, around 20% of them seen just once. J gave up 2 bases and V 2 bases, and 6 bases lay outside the gene matches. This CDR3 has 15 amino acids. CDR1 is DFQATT and CDR2 is SNEGSKA in the germline V gene (reference sequence). This clonotype appeared a few times. The data were also submitted as part of a second study, on T cells expressing NK-cell markers.

The sequenced sample consisted of CD4+ T cells sorted from blood. The sequence came from a woman aged 18-30 years in good health. The chain links TRBV20-1 to TRBJ1-5; 7 nucleotides line up with TRBD1. As DNA, the CDR3 is TGCAGTGCTAGAAACAGGGGAGAGGGCAATCAGCCCCAGCATTTT. Residues: CSARNRGEGNQPQHF.